This TCR beta chain emerged from a study of memory CD4+ T cells and cytomegalovirus serostatus. Turning to the study itself: This sample comes from healthy Belgian adults, eight or nine CMV seropositive, roughly 22 seronegative.

Single viable CD3+CD4+CD8-CD45RO+ cells were sorted as the memory CD4+ T cells. CD4+ T cells were isolated by positive magnetic selection. Per the authors' pipeline: Out-of-frame sequences were removed, leaving about 2.2 million distinct TCRbeta sequences. Sequencing used immunoSEQ multiplex PCR; TCRdb keeps in-frame clones, though not all of them. V, J and clone size were drawn from that table, and D and trimming were deduced from the DNA. This table holds under 50,000 clones, around three quarters found once. The V end lost 7 bases, the J end lost 2 bases, and 11 bases lay between the germline ends. CDR3 length equals 13 residues. Germline lookup yields CDR1 MNHEY and CDR2 SMNVEV (reference sequence). This clone was recorded only once.

The gene calls are TRBV27 and TRBJ1-2; tentatively, D is TRBD1 (6 bases). The sample taken for sequencing was memory CD4+ T cells from blood. This receptor was obtained from an adult in good health and CMV-seropositive. For the CDR3, the DNA is TGTGCCAGCATGGGACATTTAAACTATGGCTACACCTTC. Its protein product is CASMGHLNYGYTF.